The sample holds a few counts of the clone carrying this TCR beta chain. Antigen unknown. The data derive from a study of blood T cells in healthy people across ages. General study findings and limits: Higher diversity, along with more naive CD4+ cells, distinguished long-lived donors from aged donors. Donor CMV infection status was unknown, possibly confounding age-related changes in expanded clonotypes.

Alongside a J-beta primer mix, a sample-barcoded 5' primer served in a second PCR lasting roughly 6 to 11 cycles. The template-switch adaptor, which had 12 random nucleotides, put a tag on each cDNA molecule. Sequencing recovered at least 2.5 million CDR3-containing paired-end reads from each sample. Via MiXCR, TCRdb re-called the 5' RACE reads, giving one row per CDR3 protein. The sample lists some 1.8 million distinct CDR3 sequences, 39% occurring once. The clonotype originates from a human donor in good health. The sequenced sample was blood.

Here the CDR3 DNA reads TGTGCCACCAGTGATTGGCGACAGTTCGGTGGCTACACCTTC. It is translated as CATSDWRQFGGYTF. The V gene is TRBV24-1, the J gene TRBJ1-2; the D gene is possibly TRBD1 (5 bases). Germline values: CDR1 KGHDR, CDR2 SFDVKD. CDR3 size: 14 residues. V was clipped by 2 bases and J by 7 bases, with 13 bases between them.